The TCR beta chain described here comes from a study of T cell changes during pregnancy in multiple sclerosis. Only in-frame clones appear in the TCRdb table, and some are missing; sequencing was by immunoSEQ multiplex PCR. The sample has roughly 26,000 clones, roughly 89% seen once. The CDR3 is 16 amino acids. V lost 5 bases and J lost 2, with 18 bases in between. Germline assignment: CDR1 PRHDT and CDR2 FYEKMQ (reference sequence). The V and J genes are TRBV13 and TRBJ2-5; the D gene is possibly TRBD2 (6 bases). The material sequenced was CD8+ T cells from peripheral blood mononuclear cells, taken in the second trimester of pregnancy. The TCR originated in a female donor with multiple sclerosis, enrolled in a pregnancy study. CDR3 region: CASSRFTRDLQETQYF. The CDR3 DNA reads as TGTGCCAGCAGCCGGTTTACGCGGGACCTACAAGAGACCCAGTACTTC.